The present T cell receptor beta chain was sequenced within a study of glioma-infiltrating T cells after dendritic cell vaccination. Study-wide context: At biweekly intervals, patients got three intradermal dendritic cell vaccine injections. General observations from the study: Survival was not directly related to TCR clonality in these patients.

A word on this clone: Its antigen remains unknown.

The data were produced by immunoSEQ multiplex PCR, yet TCRdb's version contains in-frame clones alone and is incomplete. Counted here are 99,000 or so clones, 80% occurring once; the ten biggest clones make up roughly 5.3%. Germline trimming cut 6 bases from V and 6 bases from J; bases unmatched to any gene: 6. The CDR3 is 15 residues long. Germline CDR1 is SNHLY and CDR2 is FYNNEI. As to time point: after dendritic cell vaccination, including at tumor progression/relapse. Blood PBMC samples: pre-vaccination, two weeks post third vaccination, and at tumor progression. The material sequenced was blood, taken after dendritic cell vaccination. This clonotype was sampled from a human donor with glioblastoma. The chain uses TRBV2 and TRBJ1-5; 12 nucleotides line up with TRBD1. The CDR3 sequence is CASRGTGGGSQPQHF. The CDR3 DNA reads TGTGCCAGCAGGGGGACAGGGGGCGGCTCTCAGCCCCAGCATTTT.